Given below is one T cell receptor (beta chain) in context. Its antigen is still unknown. Use of 60 Vbeta and 13 Jbeta primers characterized the PCR. The method was immunoSEQ multiplex PCR; TCRdb's version includes in-frame clones alone and lacks a portion of them. The sample yields approximately 250,000 clones, 70% to 90% seen once. The CDR3 covers 13 residues. V dropped 2 bases and J dropped 3 bases, with 8 bases sitting between them. Germline V lookup: CDR1 GTSNPN, CDR2 SVGIG (reference sequence). The entry originates in a study of cytomegalovirus exposure and HLA in healthy donors. Across the study: A prior analysis found about 110 million unique TCR beta sequences from 150 million to 200 million T cells. Study-wide findings and caveats: It was assumed in the presence/absence analyses that sequencing depth was roughly uniform across donors. Sequencing likely generated an artifact that appeared as a cluster of highly shared sequence variants. 164 TCR beta chains were listed as cytomegalovirus-associated.

The sequenced material came from PBMCs. The receptor comes from a girl aged 2 to 10 in good health and CMV-seronegative. The chain links TRBV30 to TRBJ1-5, with D tentatively TRBD1 (5 bases). The CDR3: CAWSQDTNQPQHF. CDR3 nucleotides: TGTGCCTGGAGTCAGGACACCAATCAGCCCCAGCATTTT.